The 29 T cell receptor beta chains listed next were all sequenced from one sample in a study of blood T cell repertoires in COVID-19. Sequenced by immunoSEQ multiplex PCR; TCRdb stores in-frame clones only, minus some. In the table there are 20,000 to 30,000 clones, 90% of which are singletons. Sequencing was done on a sample of peripheral blood. The origin of the receptors is a woman aged 55 to 70 with active COVID-19.

As for this clone: This sample also contains other DNA sequences that code for the same CDR3. The V and J genes are TRBV7-8 and TRBJ2-2; 7 positions match TRBD2. The CDR3 runs 15 residues. V lost 5 bases to trimming and J lost 7 bases; unmatched junction nucleotides: 10. CDR1 and CDR2 (germline): SGHVS, FQNEAQ. The DNA of the CDR3 is TGTGCCAGCAGCCTGGGGCGGGGGACGGGCGGGGAGCTGTTTTTT. This codes for CASSLGRGTGGELFF. Full variable domain (remainder filled in from reference TRBV7-8 and TRBJ2-2): GAGVSQSPRYKVAKRGQDVALRCDPISGHVSLFWYQQALGQGPEFLTYFQNEAQLDKSGLPSDRFFAERPEGSVSTLKIQRTQQEDSAVYLCASSLGRGTGGELFFGEGSRLTVL.

The chain joins TRBV10-1 to TRBJ2-1; TRBD2 matches at 12 bases. CDR3 length: 15 amino acids. CDR1 is WNHNN and CDR2 is SYGVQD in the germline V gene (reference sequence). V lost 5 bases and J lost 5; bases outside the gene matches: 4. CDR3 residues: CASSSGLAGNNEQFF. The CDR3 DNA reads as TGCGCCAGCAGTTCAGGACTAGCGGGGAACAATGAGCAGTTCTTC.

J is TRBJ2-3 and V is TRBV6-2 or TRBV6-3; TRBD2 agrees at 7 bases. Trimming at V came to 5 bases and at J to 3 bases, leaving 5 bases not matched to a gene. This CDR3 contains 14 residues. CDR1 is MNHEY, CDR2 SVGEGT, per germline. The CDR3 DNA reads TGTGCCAGCAGTCCCAGCGGGAAAACAGATACGCAGTATTTT. It is translated as CASSPSGKTDTQYF.

V is TRBV18 and J is TRBJ2-7; 9 nucleotides match TRBD1. The CDR3 is 16 residues long. Germline CDR1 and CDR2: KGHSH and LQKENI. Losses at the gene ends were 3 bases for V and 6 bases for J; bases not matched to a gene: 12. The CDR3 spells CASSPSRNRGLGEQYF. The CDR3 DNA follows: TGTGCCAGCTCACCTTCGCGGAACAGGGGGCTTGGCGAGCAGTACTTC.

This clone was seen just once. The chain employs TRBV10-2 and TRBJ1-1; no firm D call. Trimming stripped 2 bases from V and 2 bases from J, with 12 bases between. Germline-derived CDR1 and CDR2 are WSHSY and SAAADI. The CDR3 length is 15 residues. CDR3 sequence (DNA): TGCGCCAGCAGTGAGATTCCCCAGGAAAACACTGAAGCTTTCTTT. Translated: CASSEIPQENTEAFF.

V is TRBV5-1 and J is TRBJ2-7; 9 nucleotides align to TRBD1. The CDR3 length is 17 residues. Germline loops: CDR1 SGHRS, CDR2 YFSETQ. V shed 2 bases and J 4 bases; nucleotides not matched to a gene: 13. CDR3 sequence reads: CASSFILLGTGPYEQYF. In DNA, the CDR3 is TGCGCCAGCAGCTTCATTCTATTGGGGACAGGGCCTTACGAGCAGTACTTC.

The chain carries TRBV5-6 and TRBJ2-3, with D maybe TRBD2 (5 bases). This CDR3 has 17 residues. Trimming took 1 base from V and 5 from J, leaving 20 bases between them. Germline V CDR1 and CDR2: SGHDT, YYEEEE. For the CDR3, the DNA is TGTGCCAGCAGCTTGCCTCACCGCCAATTACTAGGAGATACGCAGTATTTT. This encodes CASSLPHRQLLGDTQYF.

This clone was found once. The chain joins TRBV20-1 to TRBJ2-7; D call uncertain. The germline gives CDR1 DFQATT, CDR2 SNEGSKA (reference sequence). V was shortened by 4 bases and J by 9 bases, with 13 bases between the two germline ends. CDR3 length equals 11 residues. The CDR3 spells CSATSTSGQYF. Written as DNA, the CDR3 is TGCAGTGCTACCTCGACGTCGGGGCAGTACTTC.

The chain's CDR3 is CASSQAGTSGGGREYF. In DNA, the CDR3 is TGTGCCAGCTCCCAAGCCGGGACTAGCGGGGGCGGGAGAGAGTACTTC. The rearrangement joins TRBV7-2 to TRBJ2-7; 14 positions match TRBD2. In germline, CDR1 is SGHTA, CDR2 FQGNSA. The V and J ends lost 8 bases and 11 bases, in that order; junction bases with no gene match: 17. The CDR3 loop spans 16 amino acids.

The V and J genes are TRBV7-8 and TRBJ2-1; 11 positions agree with TRBD2. The germline V gene encodes CDR1 SGHVS and CDR2 FQNEAQ. CDR3 size: 18 residues. Trimming at V came to 5 bases and at J to 7 bases, leaving 16 bases not matched to a gene. CDR3: CASSPGETTSGRGNEQFF. CDR3 DNA: TGTGCCAGCAGCCCCGGGGAGACCACTAGCGGGAGAGGAAATGAGCAGTTCTTC.

The J gene is TRBJ1-1, the V gene TRBV11-2, with D perhaps TRBD1 (5 bases). CDR1 and CDR2 (germline): SGHAT, FQNNGV. The CDR3 has 13 residues. V lost 0 bases and J lost 9, with 11 bases in between. In DNA, the CDR3 is TGTGCCAGCAGCTTAGAGCGCAGGGAACAAGCTTTCTTT. Its translation: CASSLERREQAFF. The whole variable domain, remainder taken from reference TRBV11-2 and TRBJ1-1, is EAGVAQSPRYKIIEKRQSVAFWCNPISGHATLYWYQQILGQGPKLLIQFQNNGVVDDSQLPKDRFSAERLKGVDSTLKIQPAKLEDSAVYLCASSLERREQAFFGQGTRLTVV.

The genes are TRBV2 and TRBJ2-2; 9 bases agree with TRBD2. CDR1 is SNHLY, CDR2 FYNNEI, per germline. Losses at the gene ends were 6 bases for V and 2 bases for J; bases not matched to a gene: 4. There are 15 residues in the CDR3. CDR3 loop: CASSVLAGNTGELFF. DNA for the CDR3: TGTGCCAGCAGCGTACTAGCGGGCAACACCGGGGAGCTGTTTTTT.

This chain connects TRBV28 to TRBJ2-1; D is ambiguous. Germline CDR1 is MDHEN and CDR2 is SYDVKM. Trimming cost V 7 bases and J 0 bases, with 16 bases left between them. The CDR3 sequence is 16 residues long. CDR3 amino acids: CASTSLRVSSYNEQFF. The CDR3 DNA sequence: TGTGCCAGCACCTCACTCCGGGTTAGCTCCTACAATGAGCAGTTCTTC. Full variable domain (outside the CDR3, taken from reference TRBV28 and TRBJ2-1): DVKVTQSSRYLVKRTGEKVFLECVQDMDHENMFWYRQDPGLGLRLIYFSYDVKMKEKGDIPEGYSVSREKKERFSLILESASTNQTSMYLCASTSLRVSSYNEQFFGPGTRLTVL.

V and J are TRBV12-5 and TRBJ2-3, with D unresolved. The germline V gene has CDR1 LGHNT and CDR2 FRNRAP. The CDR3 consists of 13 residues. Trimming cost V 1 base and J 6 bases, with 8 bases left between them. The CDR3 DNA follows: TGTGCTAGTGGTTTGGCACTTTCGGATACGCAGTATTTT. Residues: CASGLALSDTQYF. The full variable domain, with the rest looked up from reference TRBV12-5 and TRBJ2-3, is DARVTQTPRHKVTEMGQEVTMRCQPILGHNTVFWYRQTMMQGLELLAYFRNRAPLDDSGMPKDRFSAEMPDATLATLKIQPSEPRDSAVYFCASGLALSDTQYFGPGTRLTVL.

V gene TRBV14 combines with J gene TRBJ1-4; weak D call: TRBD1 (5 bases). The length of the CDR3 is 16 residues. Germline CDR1 is SGHDN and CDR2 is FVKESK. V was shortened by 4 bases and J by 2 bases, with 14 bases between the two germline ends. For the CDR3, the DNA is TGTGCCAGCAGCCCCTGGCTTGGGGGGACTAATGAAAAACTGTTTTTT. Encoded protein: CASSPWLGGTNEKLFF.

The chain joins TRBV20-1 to TRBJ1-2; 8 bases match TRBD1. Trimming at V came to 8 bases and at J to 4 bases, leaving 3 bases not matched to a gene. Germline lookup yields CDR1 DFQATT and CDR2 SNEGSKA (reference sequence). CDR3 size: 11 residues. The CDR3 region is CSPGQGYGYTF. The CDR3 region has the DNA TGCAGTCCAGGACAGGGCTATGGCTACACCTTC.

This chain connects TRBV28 to TRBJ2-1; 7 bases match TRBD1. CDR1 and CDR2 (germline): MDHEN, SYDVKM. The length of the CDR3 is 15 residues. J gave up 4 bases and V 2 bases, and 5 bases lay outside the gene matches. CDR3 nucleotides: TGTGCCAGCAGTTTACGAGGGGGCAGTTACAATGAGCAGTTCTTC. It specifies CASSLRGGSYNEQFF.

This clone was observed once. This chain connects TRBV28 to TRBJ2-1; 8 bases map to TRBD2. Losses at the gene ends were 2 bases for V and 8 bases for J; bases not matched to a gene: 2. This CDR3 region has 13 residues. Germline loops: CDR1 MDHEN, CDR2 SYDVKM. The CDR3 bases are TGTGCCAGCAGTTTAAGCGGGAGCTATGAGCAGTTCTTC. Translation gives CASSLSGSYEQFF. Drawing the rest from reference TRBV28 and TRBJ2-1, the complete variable domain is DVKVTQSSRYLVKRTGEKVFLECVQDMDHENMFWYRQDPGLGLRLIYFSYDVKMKEKGDIPEGYSVSREKKERFSLILESASTNQTSMYLCASSLSGSYEQFFGPGTRLTVL.

V and J are TRBV3-1 (or the pseudogene TRBV3-2) and TRBJ1-3; D perhaps matches TRBD1 (6 bases). V was clipped by 4 bases and J by 0 bases, with 10 bases between them. Germline CDR1 and CDR2: LGHDT and YNNKEL (reference sequence). CDR3 length: 15 amino acids. The CDR3 DNA follows: TGTGCCAGCAGCCCCGACAGGATCTCTGGAAACACCATATATTTT. Amino acids: CASSPDRISGNTIYF.

The J gene is TRBJ2-5, the V gene TRBV9; 8 nucleotides line up with TRBD1. CDR1 is SGDLS, CDR2 YYNGEE, per germline. J lost 7 bases, V lost 0 bases, and 11 bases had no gene match. The CDR3 sequence is 16 residues long. In nucleotides, the CDR3 is TGTGCCAGCAGCGTAGCTACGCGACAGGGGTCGGCGACCCAGTACTTC. It codes for CASSVATRQGSATQYF.

The chain carries TRBV14 and TRBJ2-3; D is unresolved. Germline V CDR1 and CDR2: SGHDN, FVKESK. The CDR3 contains 15 residues. The V and J ends lost 1 base and 3 bases respectively, with 11 bases between them. DNA of the CDR3: TGTGCCAGCAGCCAAGGGCGGCTGGTTACAGATACGCAGTATTTT. Translating it yields CASSQGRLVTDTQYF.

This rearrangement joins TRBV7-9 to TRBJ2-5, with no clear D. CDR1 and CDR2 from the germline V gene are SEHNR and FQNEAQ (reference sequence). This CDR3 spans 12 amino acids. V was shortened by 5 bases and J by 5 bases, with 9 bases between the two germline ends. This chain's CDR3 is CASSQTRETQYF. For the CDR3, the DNA is TGTGCCAGCAGCCAGACTCGGGAGACCCAGTACTTC.

This clone has a single count. V and J are TRBV19 and TRBJ2-7; D is ambiguous. The V gene lost 4 bases and the J gene lost 3 bases, with 7 bases spanning the gap. The CDR3 covers 12 residues. The germline V gene has CDR1 LNHDA and CDR2 SQIVND (reference sequence). CDR3 amino acids: CASSTDNYEQYF. Here the CDR3 DNA reads TGTGCCAGTAGTACAGACAACTACGAGCAGTACTTC. Full variable domain (missing parts from reference TRBV19 and TRBJ2-7): DGGITQSPKYLFRKEGQNVTLSCEQNLNHDAMYWYRQDPGQGLRLIYYSQIVNDFQKGDIAEGYSVSREKKESFPLTVTSAQKNPTAFYLCASSTDNYEQYFGPGTRLTVT.

This clone has just one count. This chain's CDR3 is CSGMTANTEAFF. The CDR3 bases are TGCAGCGGGATGACAGCGAACACTGAAGCTTTCTTT. J is TRBJ1-1 and V is TRBV29-1; D might be TRBD1 (5 bases). The germline CDR1 and CDR2 sequences are SQVTM and ANQGSEA. V lost 7 bases, J lost 1 base, and 10 bases lay in between. CDR3 length: 12 amino acids.

This chain connects TRBV7-8 to TRBJ1-5; D is unclear. CDR1 and CDR2 (germline): SGHVS, FQNEAQ. The ends were cut back, 2 bases at V and 3 bases at J, with 8 bases in the middle. The CDR3 length is 14 residues. The CDR3 loop reads CASSLRETNQPQHF. The CDR3 nucleotides read TGTGCCAGCAGCTTAAGGGAGACCAATCAGCCCCAGCATTTT.

This clone came up once. The CDR3 DNA follows: TGTGCCAGCAGCTTGCTAGGTAGAGATACGCAGTATTTT. It yields the protein CASSLLGRDTQYF. This sequence joins TRBV5-4 and TRBJ2-3, with D unclear. The CDR3 extends over 13 amino acids. The ends were cut back, 1 base at V and 5 bases at J, with 8 bases in the middle. CDR1 is SGHNT and CDR2 is YYREEE in the germline V gene (reference sequence).

The chain links TRBV20-1 to TRBJ1-4, with unresolved D. This CDR3 spans 11 amino acids. Germline CDR1 and CDR2: DFQATT and SNEGSKA (reference sequence). Trimming took 3 bases from V and 10 from J, leaving 9 bases between them. DNA of the CDR3: TGCAGTGCTAGTGAACCCGGAAAACTGTTTTTT. It specifies CSASEPGKLFF.

This clone has only one observation. The chain carries TRBV7-8 and TRBJ2-3; tentatively, D is TRBD1 (5 bases). CDR1 is SGHVS and CDR2 is FQNEAQ in the germline V gene. The CDR3 is 16 residues long. The V gene lost 1 base and the J gene lost 2 bases, with 13 bases spanning the gap. CDR3 sequence (DNA): TGTGCCAGCAGCTTAGTTACAGGTGGGGACACAGATACGCAGTATTTT. Amino acid sequence: CASSLVTGGDTDTQYF.

In this sample, this clone turned up once. The rearrangement links TRBV6-2 or TRBV6-3 to TRBJ2-4; 14 positions match TRBD2. With 5 bases clipped from V and 6 bases from J, the junction kept 12 bases outside the gene matches. The CDR3 is 18 residues long. Per the germline V gene, CDR1 is MNHEY and CDR2 is SVGEGT. The CDR3 sequence: CASSRLEGLAGVRNIQYF. As DNA, the CDR3 is TGTGCCAGCAGTCGCCTCGAGGGACTAGCGGGAGTCCGAAACATTCAGTACTTC.